This TCR beta chain was sequenced for a study of neoadjuvant nivolumab and ipilimumab in lung cancer. Regarding the study as a whole: Only two of four nivolumab-treated tumors gained richness and clonality by surgery.

Notes on this clone: Its antigen is unknown.

Assay used: immunoSEQ multiplex PCR; TCRdb lists only in-frame clones, some missing. The sample holds 9,500 to 10,000 clones, over 75% seen once. The CDR3 consists of 16 residues. Germline assignment: CDR1 MNHEY and CDR2 SMNVEV (reference sequence). The junction had 13 bases not matched to a gene; V was cut back by 5 bases and J by 7 bases. The material was peripheral blood, obtained before neoadjuvant nivolumab, alone or with ipilimumab. The V call is TRBV27, the J call TRBJ1-4, with 7 nucleotides matching TRBD1. This sequence originates from an adult with non-small cell lung cancer. CDR3 sequence: CASSLDQGGRIEKLFF. CDR3 nucleotides: TGTGCCAGCAGTCTGGACCAGGGGGGGCGGATTGAAAAACTGTTTTTT.